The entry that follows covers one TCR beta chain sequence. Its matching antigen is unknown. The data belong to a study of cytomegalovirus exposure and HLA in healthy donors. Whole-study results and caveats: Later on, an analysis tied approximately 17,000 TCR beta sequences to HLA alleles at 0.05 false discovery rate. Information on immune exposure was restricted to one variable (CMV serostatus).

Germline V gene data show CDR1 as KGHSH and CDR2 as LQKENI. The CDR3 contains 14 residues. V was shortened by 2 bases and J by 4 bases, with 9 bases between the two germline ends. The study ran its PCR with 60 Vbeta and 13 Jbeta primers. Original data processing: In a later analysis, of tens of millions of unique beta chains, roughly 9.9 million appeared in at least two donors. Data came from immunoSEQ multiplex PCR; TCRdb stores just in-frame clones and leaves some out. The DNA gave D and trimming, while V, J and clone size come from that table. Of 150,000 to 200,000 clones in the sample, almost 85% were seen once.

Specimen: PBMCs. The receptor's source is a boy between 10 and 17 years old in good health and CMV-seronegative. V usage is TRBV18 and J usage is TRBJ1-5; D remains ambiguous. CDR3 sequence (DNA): TGTGCCAGCTCACCAGGACTGGGAAATCAGCCCCAGCATTTT. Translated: CASSPGLGNQPQHF.